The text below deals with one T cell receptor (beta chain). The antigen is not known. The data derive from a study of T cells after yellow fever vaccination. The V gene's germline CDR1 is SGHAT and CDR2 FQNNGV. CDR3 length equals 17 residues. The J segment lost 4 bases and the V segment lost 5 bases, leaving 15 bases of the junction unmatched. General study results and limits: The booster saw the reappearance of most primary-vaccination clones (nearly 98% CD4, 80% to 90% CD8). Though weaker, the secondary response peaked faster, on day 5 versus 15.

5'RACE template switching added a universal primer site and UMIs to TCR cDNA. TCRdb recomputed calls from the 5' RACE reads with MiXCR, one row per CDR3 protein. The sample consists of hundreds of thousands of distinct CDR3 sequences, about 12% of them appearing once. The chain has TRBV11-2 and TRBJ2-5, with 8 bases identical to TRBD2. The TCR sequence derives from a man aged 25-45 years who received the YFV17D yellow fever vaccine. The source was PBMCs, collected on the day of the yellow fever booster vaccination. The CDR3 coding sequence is TGTGCCAGCAGCCCCCGCCCGGGAGGGGGGATTCGAGAGACCCAGTACTTC. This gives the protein CASSPRPGGGIRETQYF.